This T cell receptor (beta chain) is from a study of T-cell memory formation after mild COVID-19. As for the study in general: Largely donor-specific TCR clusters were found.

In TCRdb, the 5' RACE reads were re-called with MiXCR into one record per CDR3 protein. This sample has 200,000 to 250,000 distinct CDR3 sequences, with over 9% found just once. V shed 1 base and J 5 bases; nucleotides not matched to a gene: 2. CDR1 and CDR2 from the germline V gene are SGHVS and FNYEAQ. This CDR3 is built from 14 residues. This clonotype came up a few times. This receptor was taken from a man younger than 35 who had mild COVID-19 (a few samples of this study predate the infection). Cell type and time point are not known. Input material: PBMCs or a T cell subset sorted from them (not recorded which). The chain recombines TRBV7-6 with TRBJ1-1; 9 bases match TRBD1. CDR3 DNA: TGTGCCAGCAGCTTAGAGACAGGGGGGACTGAAGCTTTCTTT. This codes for CASSLETGGTEAFF.